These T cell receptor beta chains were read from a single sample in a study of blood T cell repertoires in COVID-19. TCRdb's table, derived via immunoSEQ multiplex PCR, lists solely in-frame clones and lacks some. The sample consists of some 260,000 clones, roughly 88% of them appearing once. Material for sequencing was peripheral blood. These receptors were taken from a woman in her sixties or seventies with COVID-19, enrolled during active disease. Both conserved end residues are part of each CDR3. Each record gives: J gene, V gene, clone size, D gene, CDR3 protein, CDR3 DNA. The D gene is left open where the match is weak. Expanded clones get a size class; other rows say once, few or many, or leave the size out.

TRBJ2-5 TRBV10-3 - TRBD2 CAISGLAGEETQYF TGTGCCATCAGTGGGCTAGCGGGGGAAGAGACCCAGTACTTC
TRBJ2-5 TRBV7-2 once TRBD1 CASSLGGPGGQETQYF TGTGCCAGCAGCTTAGGGGGCCCAGGGGGCCAAGAGACCCAGTACTTC
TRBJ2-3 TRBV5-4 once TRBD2 CASSLDGLAGGYPDTQYF TGTGCCAGCAGCTTGGATGGACTAGCGGGAGGGTACCCAGATACGCAGTATTTT
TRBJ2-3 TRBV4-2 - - CASSQDTGEGTDTQYF TGTGCCAGCAGCCAAGATACGGGAGAAGGCACAGATACGCAGTATTTT
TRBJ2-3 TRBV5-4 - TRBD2 CASSLRLAGGPGDTQYF TGTGCCAGCAGCTTGCGGTTAGCGGGAGGGCCGGGAGATACGCAGTATTTT
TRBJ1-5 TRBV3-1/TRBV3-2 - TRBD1 CASSQGIRTGALPRQPQHF TGTGCCAGCAGCCAAGGAATCCGGACAGGGGCCCTCCCGCGTCAGCCCCAGCATTTT
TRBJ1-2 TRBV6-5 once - CASRISREQRRGYTF TGTGCCAGCAGAATTTCCAGGGAACAAAGACGTGGCTACACCTTC
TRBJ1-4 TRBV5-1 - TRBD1 CASSLDRATNEKLFF TGCGCCAGCAGCCTTGACAGGGCAACTAATGAAAAACTGTTTTTT
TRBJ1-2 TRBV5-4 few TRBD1 CASSWGTATNYGYTF TGTGCCAGCAGCTGGGGGACAGCAACCAACTATGGCTACACCTTC
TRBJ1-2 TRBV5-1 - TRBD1 CASSLGTGQEIGYTF TGCGCCAGCAGCCTCGGGACAGGACAAGAGATCGGCTACACCTTC
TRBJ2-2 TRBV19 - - CASSIVGTNTGELFF TGTGCCAGTAGTATCGTCGGGACGAACACCGGGGAGCTGTTTTTT
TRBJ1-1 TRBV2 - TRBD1 CARAGGNTEAFF TGTGCCAGAGCAGGGGGGAACACTGAAGCTTTCTTT
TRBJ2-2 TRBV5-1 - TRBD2 CASSLTRTSAGELFF TGCGCCAGCAGCCTAACTAGGACTAGCGCTGGGGAGCTGTTTTTT
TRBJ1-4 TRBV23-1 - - CASSQSYRRATNEKLFF TGCGCCAGCAGTCAATCGTACAGGAGGGCAACTAATGAAAAACTGTTTTTT
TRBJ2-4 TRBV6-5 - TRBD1 CASSRDRDNIQYF TGTGCCAGCTCCCGGGACAGGGATAACATTCAGTACTTC
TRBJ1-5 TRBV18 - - CASSSGDQPQHF TGTGCCAGCTCATCGGGGGATCAGCCCCAGCATTTT
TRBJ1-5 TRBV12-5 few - CASGQGHNQPQHF TGTGCTAGTGGTCAGGGTCATAATCAGCCCCAGCATTTT
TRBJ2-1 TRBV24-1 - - CATSEGGGSSYNEQFF TGTGCCACCAGTGAGGGGGGCGGGAGCTCCTACAATGAGCAGTTCTTC
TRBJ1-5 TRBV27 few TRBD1 CASSLTGTGGNQPQHF TGTGCCAGCAGTTTGACTGGGACAGGCGGCAATCAGCCCCAGCATTTT
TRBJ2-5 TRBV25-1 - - CASSEFLQETQYF TGTGCCAGCAGTGAATTTCTTCAAGAGACCCAGTACTTC
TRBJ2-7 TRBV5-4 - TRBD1 CASSAGTGPTYEQYF TGTGCCAGCAGCGCCGGGACAGGGCCTACCTACGAGCAGTACTTC
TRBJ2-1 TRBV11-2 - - CASSLGLPSSYNEQFF TGTGCCAGCAGCTTAGGCCTACCGAGCTCCTACAATGAGCAGTTCTTC
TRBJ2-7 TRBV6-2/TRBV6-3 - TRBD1 CASSQTGTGDAYEQYF TGTGCCAGCAGCCAAACCGGGACAGGGGATGCCTACGAGCAGTACTTC
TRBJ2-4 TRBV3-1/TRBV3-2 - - CASGAGGLENIQYF TGTGCCAGCGGAGCGGGCGGTTTGGAAAACATTCAGTACTTC
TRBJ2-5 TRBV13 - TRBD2 CASSPGASGSEKTQYF TGTGCCAGCAGCCCCGGGGCTAGCGGGAGCGAGAAGACCCAGTACTTC
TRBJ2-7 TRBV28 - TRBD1 CASRKQGTYAYEQYF TGTGCCAGCAGGAAACAGGGGACGTACGCCTACGAGCAGTACTTC
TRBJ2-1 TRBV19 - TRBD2 CASSIASGSYNEQFF TGTGCCAGTAGTATAGCTAGCGGGAGTTACAATGAGCAGTTCTTC
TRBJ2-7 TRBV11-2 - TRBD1 CASSFSRDSSYEQYF TGTGCCAGCAGCTTTTCCCGGGACAGCTCCTACGAGCAGTACTTC
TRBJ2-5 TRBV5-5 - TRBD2 CASSPTTSSQETQYF TGTGCCAGCAGCCCTACGACTAGCTCTCAAGAGACCCAGTACTTC
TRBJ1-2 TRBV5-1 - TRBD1 CASSLLTGTNPPSVGYTF TGCGCCAGCAGCTTGCTGACAGGGACAAATCCCCCGTCAGTAGGCTACACCTTC
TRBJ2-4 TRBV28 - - CASSPTDFIAKNIQYF TGTGCCAGCAGTCCGACAGATTTTATAGCCAAAAACATTCAGTACTTC
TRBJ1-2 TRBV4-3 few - CASSQANRAVRPYGYTF TGCGCCAGCAGCCAAGCGAACAGGGCAGTTCGACCCTATGGCTACACCTTC
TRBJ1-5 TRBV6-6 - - CASSLNMLQGMRNQPQHF TGTGCCAGCAGTCTAAATATGTTACAGGGAATGCGCAATCAGCCCCAGCATTTT
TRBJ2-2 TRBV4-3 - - CASSQDLGAGGELFF TGCGCCAGCAGCCAAGATCTGGGGGCGGGCGGGGAGCTGTTTTTT
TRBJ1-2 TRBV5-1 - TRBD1 CASSSGTVYGYTF TGCGCCAGCAGCTCCGGGACAGTCTATGGCTACACCTTC
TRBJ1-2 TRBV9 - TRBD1 CASSAGTGAGGYTF TGTGCCAGCAGCGCAGGGACAGGGGCGGGCGGCTACACCTTC
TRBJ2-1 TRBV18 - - CASSPGELAYNEQFF TGTGCCAGCTCACCTGGAGAGTTAGCCTACAATGAGCAGTTCTTC
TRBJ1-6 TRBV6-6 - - CASSYGAGNSPLHF TGTGCCAGCAGTTACGGGGCAGGTAATTCACCCCTCCACTTT
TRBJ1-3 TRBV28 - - CASSPPKTGYSSGNTIYF TGTGCCAGCAGCCCACCGAAGACAGGCTACAGCTCTGGAAACACCATATATTTT
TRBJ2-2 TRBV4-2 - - CASRFGQATGELFF TGTGCCAGCAGATTTGGACAAGCCACCGGGGAGCTGTTTTTT
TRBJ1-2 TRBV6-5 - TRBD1 CASSPGDRAIRGYTF TGTGCCAGCAGTCCGGGGGACAGGGCTATACGTGGCTACACCTTC
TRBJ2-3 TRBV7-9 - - CASSYSAGSDTQYF TGTGCCAGCAGCTACTCGGCAGGGTCAGATACGCAGTATTTT
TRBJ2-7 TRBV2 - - CASSPQGYEQYF TGTGCCAGCAGTCCTCAGGGTTACGAGCAGTACTTC
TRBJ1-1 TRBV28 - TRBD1 CASSRDRGRSHTEAFF TGTGCCAGCAGCCGGGACAGGGGCCGCAGTCACACTGAAGCTTTCTTT